The clone carrying this T cell receptor (beta chain) was seen once. Its target is not known. This sample is drawn from a study of CD8+ T cells in alopecia areata. Whole-study context: Tofacitinib administration to treated patients was oral, at 5 to 10 mg twice daily.

The investigators collected lesional scalp punch biopsies and peripheral blood from alopecia areata patients. Sorted populations comprised CD4+ and CD8+ T cells obtained from PBMCs. Following RNA extraction, reverse transcription yielded cDNA that acted as the sequencing template. Measured with immunoSEQ multiplex PCR; TCRdb has only the in-frame clones, and not every one. The repertoire consists of 150,000 or so clones, with more than 40% occurring once and the leading ten covering approximately 6.6%. Study findings and constraints: Possibly as an HLA-related effect, TCR sharing across patients appeared less clear than in mice.

Material: CD4+ T cells sorted from blood. The clonotype originates from a human donor with alopecia areata.

CDR3 coding DNA: TGTGCCAGCAGTGAAGGGGATAAATCCTACGAGCAGTACTTC. Translating gives CASSEGDKSYEQYF. V gene TRBV11-2 combines with J gene TRBJ2-7, with D perhaps matching TRBD1 (5 bases). Germline values: CDR1 SGHAT, CDR2 FQNNGV. The CDR3 loop spans 14 amino acids. Trimming removed 6 bases at V and 1 base at J, with 13 bases between.